These 6 T cell receptor beta chains were sequenced from one sample in a study of multiple sclerosis patients with progressive multifocal leukoencephalopathy. Sequencing was performed with immunoSEQ multiplex PCR; in TCRdb, only in-frame clones are kept and a portion is missing. This sample has under 35,000 clones, with roughly 92% found just once. Indicated time point: before natalizumab initiation. Sequencing was carried out using PBMCs. The receptors shown here come from a man younger than 45 with multiple sclerosis.

The chain has TRBV19 and TRBJ2-3, with 11 bases matching TRBD1. Per the germline V gene, CDR1 is LNHDA and CDR2 is SQIVND (reference sequence). The CDR3 spans 15 residues. Trimming cost V 4 bases and J 3 bases; bases outside gene matches: 3. CDR3 coding DNA: TGTGCCAGTAGTACAGGGACAGGGGGGACAGATACGCAGTATTTT. This codes for CASSTGTGGTDTQYF.

As to this clone: A read error may produce the germline difference seen at one junction end. V and J are TRBV2 and TRBJ1-4; the match to TRBD1 covers 10 bases. The CDR3 covers 15 residues. Germline V gene lookup returns CDR1 SNHLY and CDR2 FYNNEI. This chain's CDR3 is CASSEGRTGGRHPFF. Written as DNA, the CDR3 is TGTGCCAGCAGTGAAGGCCGGACAGGGGGACGACATCCTTTTTTC.

The chain has TRBV6-5 and TRBJ2-7; tentative D call: TRBD2 (5 bases). CDR1 is MNHEY, CDR2 SVGAGI, per germline. This CDR3 spans 13 amino acids. V lost 5 bases and J 0 bases, leaving 8 bases between the germline ends. CDR3 DNA: TGTGCCAGCAGTCCGCGGGTCTCCTACGAGCAGTACGTC. Protein product: CASSPRVSYEQYV.

The chain joins TRBV18 to TRBJ1-2, with D hard to call. The CDR3 loop spans 15 amino acids. Trimming removed 4 bases at V and 2 bases at J, with 14 bases between. The germline V gene has CDR1 KGHSH and CDR2 LQKENI. CDR3 nucleotides: TGTGCCAGCTCACTGGGCGGGCGGGCCAACTATGGCTACACCTTC. Translation gives CASSLGGRANYGYTF.

The rearrangement joins TRBV9 to TRBJ2-7; no definite D call. The CDR3 has 15 amino acids. The germline V and J ends were trimmed by 0 bases and 2 bases, with 12 bases remaining between them. Germline V lookup: CDR1 SGDLS, CDR2 YYNGEE. CDR3 protein: CASSVEVGSPYEQYF. The CDR3, as DNA: TGTGCCAGCAGCGTAGAAGTCGGAAGTCCCTACGAGCAGTACTTC.

The V and J genes are TRBV7-9 and TRBJ1-5; D not certain. The germline V and J ends were trimmed by 0 bases and 1 base, with 4 bases remaining between them. This CDR3 is built from 14 residues. From germline, CDR1 is SEHNR and CDR2 FQNEAQ (reference sequence). The CDR3, as DNA: TGTGCCAGCAGCTTAGCCGGGAGCAATCAGCCCCAGCATTTT. This translates into CASSLAGSNQPQHF.